Presented here are 5 T cell receptor beta chains from one specimen sequenced in a study of Japanese encephalitis immunity and Zika vaccine responses. TCRdb re-called the 5' RACE reads through MiXCR, storing one row per CDR3 protein. The sample carries about 1,700 distinct CDR3 sequences, about 5.2% recorded once. PBMCs were CFSE-labeled and cultured for more than five days with peptide pools at approximately 1 ug/mL each. Live CD56-CD19-CD16-CD3+CD4+ cells with low CFSE were sorted unfixed as proliferating CD4 T cells. The specimen comprised antigen-activated CD4+ T cells from blood, cultured, sampled during a Zika inactivated vaccine study. These receptors were taken from an adult woman who received an inactivated Zika virus vaccine.

This clonotype qualifies as medium-sized. The chain couples TRBV7-2 to TRBJ2-1; perhaps TRBD2 as D (6 bases). Trimming took 5 bases from V and 0 from J, leaving 17 bases between them. Germline V gives CDR1 SGHTA, CDR2 FQGNSA. This CDR3 contains 17 residues. The CDR3 loop is CASSTSWGSSSYNEQFF. CDR3 DNA sequence: TGTGCCAGCAGCACTAGCTGGGGTTCGAGCTCCTACAATGAGCAGTTCTTC.

This clonotype was counted between two and nine times. The chain carries TRBV20-1 and TRBJ1-5; D remains ambiguous. V was cut by 3 bases and J by 5 bases, with 14 bases left in between. CDR1 is DFQATT and CDR2 is SNEGSKA in the germline V gene (reference sequence). The length of the CDR3 is 14 residues. In nucleotides, the CDR3 is TGCAGTGCTAGTTCATCCGGTTCTCATCAGCCCCAGCATTTT. Encoded protein: CSASSSGSHQPQHF.

Judged by abundance, this clonotype is medium-sized. The genes are TRBV15 and TRBJ2-5, with TRBD1 identical over 9 bases. The CDR3 totals 17 residues. V dropped 1 base and J dropped 4; count of bases not matched to a gene: 10. Per the germline V gene, CDR1 is LNHNV and CDR2 is YYDKDF (reference sequence). DNA of the CDR3: TGTGCCACCAGCAGAGCCGTAGCCGGGACAGGGTTAGAGACCCAGTACTTC. Translation gives CATSRAVAGTGLETQYF. The full variable domain, with the rest looked up from reference TRBV15 and TRBJ2-5, is DAMVIQNPRYQVTQFGKPVTLSCSQTLNHNVMYWYQQKSSQAPKLLFHYYDKDFNNEADTPDNFQSRRPNTSFCFLDIRSPGLGDTAMYLCATSRAVAGTGLETQYFGPGTRLLVL.

This clonotype has a handful of counts. This sequence joins TRBV10-3 and TRBJ1-5; D gene ambiguous. There are 16 residues in the CDR3. Germline CDR1 is ENHRY and CDR2 is SYGVKD. V lost 3 bases and J 8 bases, leaving 20 bases between the germline ends. This chain's CDR3 is CAISDSTGPREEPQHF. CDR3 DNA: TGTGCCATCAGTGATTCCACCGGGCCCAGAGAGGAGCCCCAGCATTTT.

This clonotype occurred many times. The chain carries TRBV5-1 and TRBJ2-5; D gene unclear. The CDR3 spans 13 residues. V was shortened by 4 bases and J by 4 bases, with 11 bases between the two germline ends. Per the germline V gene, CDR1 is SGHRS and CDR2 is YFSETQ. CDR3 residues: CASSPGSLETQYF. CDR3 DNA sequence: TGCGCCAGCAGCCCCGGGTCCTTAGAGACCCAGTACTTC.